One and the same sample provided the 23 T cell receptor beta chains below, sequenced in a study of shared clonotypes between healthy human individuals. Only in-frame clones appear in the TCRdb table, and some are missing; sequencing was by immunoSEQ multiplex PCR. The table lists 600,000 to 700,000 clones, around three quarters of them singletons. What was sequenced was memory CD4+ T cells sorted from blood. Sample subset: CD45RA-negative fraction. These receptors all stem from a woman aged 25 to 39 in good health.

The gene calls are TRBV4-2 and TRBJ2-2; the D gene is possibly TRBD2 (6 bases). Germline CDR1 reads LGHNA; CDR2 reads YNFKEQ. The CDR3 runs to 15 residues. V lost 2 bases and J 6 bases, leaving 13 bases between the germline ends. CDR3 amino acids: CASSQWQGGAGELFF. CDR3 in DNA: TGTGCCAGCAGCCAATGGCAGGGAGGTGCCGGGGAGCTGTTTTTT.

The chain links TRBV25-1 to TRBJ2-3; TRBD2 is a possible D gene (6 bases). V lost 3 bases and J 0 bases, leaving 10 bases between the germline ends. The CDR3 extends over 15 amino acids. Germline values: CDR1 MGHDK, CDR2 SYGVNS. As DNA, the CDR3 is TGTGCCAGCAGTGATTCAGCGGGTAGCACAGATACGCAGTATTTT. Translating it yields CASSDSAGSTDTQYF.

This clone was counted a single time. Here the CDR3 reads CAWSRGLAGVNEQFF. The CDR3 nucleotides read TGTGCCTGGAGTCGCGGACTAGCGGGGGTCAATGAGCAGTTCTTC. The V gene is TRBV30, the J gene TRBJ2-1; TRBD2 matches at 13 bases. V lost 2 bases, J lost 6 bases, and 4 bases stayed unmatched. The CDR3 covers 15 residues. Germline values: CDR1 GTSNPN, CDR2 SVGIG (reference sequence).

The rearrangement links TRBV6-6 to TRBJ1-5; 10 bases fit TRBD1. J gave up 11 bases and V 6 bases, and 10 bases lay outside the gene matches. In germline, CDR1 is MNHNY, CDR2 SVGAGI (reference sequence). The CDR3 length is 14 residues. CDR3 protein: CASRDPTGQGTQHF. In nucleotides, the CDR3 is TGTGCCAGCAGGGATCCGACGGGACAGGGGACCCAGCATTTT.

The chain has TRBV10-3 and TRBJ2-5; TRBD2 aligns across 9 bases. This CDR3 comprises 13 residues. The germline gives CDR1 ENHRY, CDR2 SYGVKD. Unmatched junction bases numbered 6, after V lost 8 bases and J lost 5 bases. This chain's CDR3 is CAIQRGALETQYF. The CDR3 nucleotides are TGTGCCATCCAGCGGGGGGCCCTTGAGACCCAGTACTTC.

This clone was observed a handful of times. The rearrangement links TRBV30 to TRBJ2-1; D is ambiguous. Germline-derived CDR1 and CDR2 are GTSNPN and SVGIG (reference sequence). The CDR3 has 16 amino acids. V lost 0 bases and J 3 bases, leaving 15 bases between the germline ends. This chain's CDR3 is CAWSVPLRKNYNEQFF. The CDR3 region has the DNA TGTGCCTGGAGTGTACCACTGCGGAAGAACTACAATGAGCAGTTCTTC.

V gene TRBV4-1 combines with J gene TRBJ2-6; a possible D gene is TRBD2 (6 bases). The CDR3 is 20 residues long. V lost 1 base and J 0 bases, leaving 19 bases between the germline ends. Germline CDR1 reads MGHRA; CDR2 reads YSYEKL. The DNA of the CDR3 is TGCGCCAGCAGCCAAGGGGAGGCCGCTCTGGGCCCCTCTGGGGCCAACGTCCTGACTTTC. Amino acids: CASSQGEAALGPSGANVLTF.

The J gene is TRBJ2-1, the V gene TRBV20-1; D gene ambiguous. The CDR3 has 11 amino acids. Looked up from germline, CDR1 is DFQATT and CDR2 is SNEGSKA (reference sequence). The V end was cut by 5 bases, the J end by 7 bases, with 9 bases between. The DNA for the CDR3 is TGCAGTGCTCGCATCATTAATGAGCAGTTCTTC. It yields the protein CSARIINEQFF.

On this clone itself: The sample carries other DNA sequences with the same CDR3. The rearrangement uses TRBV28 and TRBJ2-7; TRBD1 matches at 7 bases. The CDR3 spans 15 residues. The germline CDR1 and CDR2 sequences are MDHEN and SYDVKM. Trimming took 6 bases from V and 0 from J; bases not matched to a gene: 8. The DNA of the CDR3 is TGTGCCAGCAGGGCGAGTGCAGGGGGCTCCTACGAGCAGTACTTC. This encodes CASRASAGGSYEQYF.

The table lists this clone with many counts. The chain uses TRBV9 and TRBJ2-1; TRBD1 might be the D (6 bases). The CDR3 sequence is 17 residues long. The germline V gene encodes CDR1 SGDLS and CDR2 YYNGEE. Between the trimmed V and J ends, which lost 0 bases and 6 bases, there was a span of 19 bases. CDR3: CASSVDGGSWGGNEQFF. The CDR3 DNA follows: TGTGCCAGCAGCGTAGATGGGGGCAGCTGGGGTGGCAATGAGCAGTTCTTC.

This clone occurred once. The V gene is TRBV6-5, the J gene TRBJ2-1; D unclear. Trimming left V 2 bases short and J 8 bases short, with 19 bases between. CDR1 MNHEY and CDR2 SVGAGI come from the germline V gene. The CDR3 totals 16 residues. The CDR3 sequence: CASSYVTTPPIYEQFF. The DNA for the CDR3 is TGTGCCAGCAGTTACGTTACAACCCCTCCCATCTATGAGCAGTTCTTC.

This clone came up a few times. The gene calls are TRBV20-1 and TRBJ1-3; D is undetermined. V lost 1 base to trimming and J lost 7 bases, with 5 bases between them. The CDR3 consists of 11 residues. Germline V gene data show CDR1 as DFQATT and CDR2 as SNEGSKA (reference sequence). The CDR3 coding sequence is TGCAGTGCTAGAGCGGACAACACCATATATTTT. It specifies CSARADNTIYF.

At least ten counts were recorded for this clone. The chain combines TRBV5-5 with TRBJ1-5; 8 nucleotides line up with TRBD1. Germline V CDR1 and CDR2: SGHKS, YYEKEE (reference sequence). The length of the CDR3 is 17 residues. V lost 4 bases and J lost 0; bases outside the gene matches: 9. This chain's CDR3 is CASSGGTGSYSNQPQHF. The CDR3 DNA follows: TGTGCCAGCAGCGGCGGGACAGGCAGCTATAGCAATCAGCCCCAGCATTTT.

The CDR3: CASSTTSLAGVEQYF. In nucleotides, the CDR3 is TGTGCCAGCAGCACCACTTCTCTTGCGGGAGTCGAGCAGTACTTC. The J gene is TRBJ2-7, the V gene TRBV7-2; 7 positions agree with TRBD2. Germline V gene sequence: CDR1 SGHTA, CDR2 FQGNSA. After removal of 5 bases from V and 6 bases from J, the junction contained 13 bases not matched to a gene. This CDR3 spans 15 amino acids.

This CDR3 reads CASTHRDRTYEQYF. The DNA of the CDR3 is TGTGCCAGCACTCACCGGGACAGAACCTACGAGCAGTACTTC. This chain connects TRBV21-1 to TRBJ2-7; no check of the table's D call, TRBD1, against the DNA was made. TRBV21-1 is listed as a pseudogene. This CDR3 spans 14 amino acids.

This clone came up a few times. This chain connects TRBV7-3 to TRBJ2-1, with D possibly being TRBD1 (5 bases). In germline, CDR1 is SGHTA, CDR2 FQGTGA. V gave up 4 bases and J gave up 0 bases, with 13 bases separating them. CDR3 length: 16 residues. CDR3 amino acids: CASSSRAHGSYNEQFF. CDR3 in DNA: TGTGCCAGCAGCTCCAGGGCACATGGCTCCTACAATGAGCAGTTCTTC.

Many counts were recorded for this clone. V gene TRBV27 combines with J gene TRBJ1-2, with TRBD1 matching 9 bases. The trim removed 5 bases at V and 6 bases at J, leaving 16 bases unmatched. Germline CDR1 and CDR2: MNHEY and SMNVEV (reference sequence). CDR3 length: 17 amino acids. The CDR3 protein is CASSPIPQGAGYNGYTF. In nucleotides, the CDR3 is TGTGCCAGCAGTCCTATCCCACAGGGGGCGGGCTACAATGGCTACACCTTC.

V and J are TRBV9 and TRBJ2-1; D is undetermined. The CDR3 consists of 15 residues. Looked up from germline, CDR1 is SGDLS and CDR2 is YYNGEE. The V end was cut by 4 bases, the J end by 0 bases, with 11 bases between. CDR3 sequence: CASSPRLSSYNEQFF. The CDR3 bases are TGTGCCAGCAGCCCCAGACTGAGCTCCTACAATGAGCAGTTCTTC. The whole variable domain, filled in from reference TRBV9 and TRBJ2-1, reads DSGVTQTPKHLITATGQRVTLRCSPRSGDLSVYWYQQSLDQGLQFLIQYYNGEERAKGNILERFSAQQFPDLHSELNLSSLELGDSALYFCASSPRLSSYNEQFFGPGTRLTVL.

Turning to this clone: The sample has other DNA sequences that encode this CDR3 too. The chain employs TRBV19 and TRBJ1-1, with 7 bases lining up with TRBD1. The J segment lost 2 bases and the V segment lost 7 bases, leaving 4 bases of the junction unmatched. The CDR3 length is 13 residues. In germline, CDR1 is LNHDA, CDR2 SQIVND (reference sequence). CDR3 sequence reads: CASKGQANTEAFF. For the CDR3, the DNA is TGTGCCAGTAAAGGACAGGCCAACACTGAAGCTTTCTTT. The full variable domain, with the rest looked up from reference TRBV19 and TRBJ1-1, is DGGITQSPKYLFRKEGQNVTLSCEQNLNHDAMYWYRQDPGQGLRLIYYSQIVNDFQKGDIAEGYSVSREKKESFPLTVTSAQKNPTAFYLCASKGQANTEAFFGQGTRLTVV.

The chain couples TRBV27 to TRBJ2-7, with 10 bases fitting TRBD1. V shed 3 bases, J shed 9 bases, and the junction held 11 bases outside the gene matches. Germline V gene data show CDR1 as MNHEY and CDR2 as SMNVEV (reference sequence). There are 15 residues in the CDR3. CDR3 coding DNA: TGTGCCAGCAGTTTCCTGGACAGGGGGGTGTTGGGGCAGTACTTC. This sequence encodes CASSFLDRGVLGQYF.

Worth noting for this clone: A much bigger clone sits one base away, suggesting this may be a read error. Other DNA sequences in this sample translate to the same CDR3. The J gene is TRBJ2-1, the V gene TRBV2, with D perhaps matching TRBD2 (6 bases). Germline lookup yields CDR1 SNHLY and CDR2 FYNNEI. Between the trimmed V and J ends, which lost 2 bases and 0 bases, there was a span of 8 bases. This CDR3 contains 15 residues. The CDR3 nucleotides read TGTGCCAGCAGTGAATCCGGGAGCTCCTACAATGAGCAGTTCTTC. As protein: CASSESGSSYNEQFF.

V is TRBV14 and J is TRBJ1-1; D is perhaps TRBD1 (5 bases). Looked up from germline, CDR1 is SGHDN and CDR2 is FVKESK. The CDR3 has 14 amino acids. Trimming removed 4 bases from V and 2 bases from J, with 11 bases in between. The CDR3 coding sequence is TGTGCCAGCAGCCCATACAGGCAAAACACTGAAGCTTTCTTT. Translated, it gives CASSPYRQNTEAFF.

The chain has TRBV11-2 and TRBJ2-1; 9 bases align to TRBD2. Trimming at V came to 2 bases and at J to 10 bases, leaving 6 bases not matched to a gene. The CDR3 contains 14 residues. Germline CDR1 and CDR2: SGHAT and FQNNGV. This chain's CDR3 is CASSLNSGSEEQFF. The CDR3 DNA sequence: TGTGCCAGCAGCTTAAATAGCGGGAGTGAAGAGCAGTTCTTC.